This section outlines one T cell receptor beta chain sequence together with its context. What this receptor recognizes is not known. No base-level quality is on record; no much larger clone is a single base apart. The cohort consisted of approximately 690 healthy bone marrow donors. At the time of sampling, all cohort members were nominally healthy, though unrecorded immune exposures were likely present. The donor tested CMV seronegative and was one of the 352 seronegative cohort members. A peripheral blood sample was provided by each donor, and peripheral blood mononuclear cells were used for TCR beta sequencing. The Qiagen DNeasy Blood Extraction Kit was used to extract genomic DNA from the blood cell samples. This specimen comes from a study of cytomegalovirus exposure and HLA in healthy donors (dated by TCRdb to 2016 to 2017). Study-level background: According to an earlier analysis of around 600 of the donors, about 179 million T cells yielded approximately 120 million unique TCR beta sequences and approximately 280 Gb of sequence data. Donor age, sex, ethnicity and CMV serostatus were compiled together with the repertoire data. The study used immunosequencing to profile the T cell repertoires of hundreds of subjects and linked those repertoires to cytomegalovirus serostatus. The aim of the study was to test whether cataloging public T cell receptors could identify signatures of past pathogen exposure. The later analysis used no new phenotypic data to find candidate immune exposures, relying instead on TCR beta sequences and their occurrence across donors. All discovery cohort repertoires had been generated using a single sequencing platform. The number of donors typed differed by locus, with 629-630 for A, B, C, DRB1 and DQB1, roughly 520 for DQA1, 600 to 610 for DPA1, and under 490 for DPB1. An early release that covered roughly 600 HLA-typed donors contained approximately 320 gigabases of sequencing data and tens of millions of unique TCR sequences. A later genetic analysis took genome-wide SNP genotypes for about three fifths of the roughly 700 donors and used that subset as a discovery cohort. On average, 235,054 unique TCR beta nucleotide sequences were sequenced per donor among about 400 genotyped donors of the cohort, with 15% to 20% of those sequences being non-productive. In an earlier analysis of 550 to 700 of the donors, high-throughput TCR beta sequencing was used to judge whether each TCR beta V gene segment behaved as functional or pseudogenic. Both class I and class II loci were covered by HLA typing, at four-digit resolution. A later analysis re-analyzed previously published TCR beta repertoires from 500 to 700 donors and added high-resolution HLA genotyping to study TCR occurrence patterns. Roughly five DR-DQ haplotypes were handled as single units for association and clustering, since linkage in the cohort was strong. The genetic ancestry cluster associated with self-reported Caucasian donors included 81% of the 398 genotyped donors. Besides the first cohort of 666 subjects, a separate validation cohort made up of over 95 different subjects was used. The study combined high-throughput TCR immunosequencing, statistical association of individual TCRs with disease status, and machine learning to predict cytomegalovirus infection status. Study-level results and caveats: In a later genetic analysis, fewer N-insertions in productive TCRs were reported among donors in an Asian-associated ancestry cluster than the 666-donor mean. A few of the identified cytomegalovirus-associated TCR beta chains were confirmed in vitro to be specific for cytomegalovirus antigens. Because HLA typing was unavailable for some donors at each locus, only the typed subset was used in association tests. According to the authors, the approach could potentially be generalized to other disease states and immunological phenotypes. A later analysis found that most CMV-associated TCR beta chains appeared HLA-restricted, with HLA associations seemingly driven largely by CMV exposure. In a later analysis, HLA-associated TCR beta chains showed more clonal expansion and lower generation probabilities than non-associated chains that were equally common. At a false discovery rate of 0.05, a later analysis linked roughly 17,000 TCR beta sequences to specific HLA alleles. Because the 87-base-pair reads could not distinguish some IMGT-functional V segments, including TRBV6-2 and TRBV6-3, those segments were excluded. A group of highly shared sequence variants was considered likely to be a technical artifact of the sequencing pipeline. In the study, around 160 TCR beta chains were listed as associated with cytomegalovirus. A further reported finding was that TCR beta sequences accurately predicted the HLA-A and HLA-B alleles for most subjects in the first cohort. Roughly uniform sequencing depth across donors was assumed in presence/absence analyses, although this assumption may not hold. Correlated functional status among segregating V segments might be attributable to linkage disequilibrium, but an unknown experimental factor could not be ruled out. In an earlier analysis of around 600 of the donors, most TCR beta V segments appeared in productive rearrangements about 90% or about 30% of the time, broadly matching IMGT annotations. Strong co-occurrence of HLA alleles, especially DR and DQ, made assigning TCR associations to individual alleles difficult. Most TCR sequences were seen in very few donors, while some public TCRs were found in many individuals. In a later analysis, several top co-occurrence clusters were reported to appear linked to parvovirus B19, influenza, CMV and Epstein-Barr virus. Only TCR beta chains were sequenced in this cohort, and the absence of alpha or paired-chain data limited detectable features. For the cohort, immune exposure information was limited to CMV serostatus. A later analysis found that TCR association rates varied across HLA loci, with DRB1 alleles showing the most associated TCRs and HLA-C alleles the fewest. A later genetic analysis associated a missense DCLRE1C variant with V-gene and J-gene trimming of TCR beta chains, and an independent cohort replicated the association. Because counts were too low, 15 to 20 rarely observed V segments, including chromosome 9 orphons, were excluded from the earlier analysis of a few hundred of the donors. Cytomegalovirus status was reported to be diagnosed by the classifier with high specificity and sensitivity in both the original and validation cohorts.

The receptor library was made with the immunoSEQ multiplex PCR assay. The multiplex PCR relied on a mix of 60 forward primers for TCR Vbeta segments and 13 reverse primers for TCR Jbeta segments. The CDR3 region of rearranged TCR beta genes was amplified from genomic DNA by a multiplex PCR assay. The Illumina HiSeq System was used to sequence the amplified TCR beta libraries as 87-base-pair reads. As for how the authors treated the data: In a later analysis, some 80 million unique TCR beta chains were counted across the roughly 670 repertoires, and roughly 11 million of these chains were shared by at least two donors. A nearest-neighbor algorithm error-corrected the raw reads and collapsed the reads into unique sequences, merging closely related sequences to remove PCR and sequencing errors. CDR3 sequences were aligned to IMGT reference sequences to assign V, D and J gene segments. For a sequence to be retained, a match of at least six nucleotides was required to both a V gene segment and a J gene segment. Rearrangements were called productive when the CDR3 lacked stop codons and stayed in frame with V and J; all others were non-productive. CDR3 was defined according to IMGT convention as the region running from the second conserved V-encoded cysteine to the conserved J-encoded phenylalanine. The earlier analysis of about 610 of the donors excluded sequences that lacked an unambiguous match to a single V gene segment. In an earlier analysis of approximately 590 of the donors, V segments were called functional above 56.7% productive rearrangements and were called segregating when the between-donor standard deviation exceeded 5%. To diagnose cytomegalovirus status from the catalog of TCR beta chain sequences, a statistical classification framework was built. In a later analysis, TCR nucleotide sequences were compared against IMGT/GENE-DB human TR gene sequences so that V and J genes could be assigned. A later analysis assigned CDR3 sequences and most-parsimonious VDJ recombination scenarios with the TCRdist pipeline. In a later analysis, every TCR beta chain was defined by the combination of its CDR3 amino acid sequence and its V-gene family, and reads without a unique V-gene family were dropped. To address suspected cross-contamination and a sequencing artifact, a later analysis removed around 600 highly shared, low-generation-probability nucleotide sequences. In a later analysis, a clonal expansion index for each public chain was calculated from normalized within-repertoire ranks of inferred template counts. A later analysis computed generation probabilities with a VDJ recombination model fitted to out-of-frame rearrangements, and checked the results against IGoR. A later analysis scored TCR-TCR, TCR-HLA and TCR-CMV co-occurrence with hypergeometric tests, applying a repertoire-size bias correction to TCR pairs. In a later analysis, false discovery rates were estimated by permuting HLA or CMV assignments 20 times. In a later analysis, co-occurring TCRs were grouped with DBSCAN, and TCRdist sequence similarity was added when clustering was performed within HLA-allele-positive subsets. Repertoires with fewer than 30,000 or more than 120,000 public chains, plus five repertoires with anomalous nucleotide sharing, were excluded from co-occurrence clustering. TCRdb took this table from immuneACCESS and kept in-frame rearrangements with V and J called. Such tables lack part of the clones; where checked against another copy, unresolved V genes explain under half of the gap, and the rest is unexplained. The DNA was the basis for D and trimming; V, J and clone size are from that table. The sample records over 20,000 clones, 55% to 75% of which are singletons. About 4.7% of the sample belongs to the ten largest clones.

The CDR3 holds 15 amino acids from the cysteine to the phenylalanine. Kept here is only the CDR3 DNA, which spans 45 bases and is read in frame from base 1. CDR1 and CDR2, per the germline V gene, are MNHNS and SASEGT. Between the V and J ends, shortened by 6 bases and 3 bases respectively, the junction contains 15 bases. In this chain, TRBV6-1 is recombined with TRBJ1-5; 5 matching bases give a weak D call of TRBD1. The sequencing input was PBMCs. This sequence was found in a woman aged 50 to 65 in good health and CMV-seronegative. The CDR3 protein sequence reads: CASRGSDRPNQPQHF. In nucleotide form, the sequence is TGTGCCAGCAGGGGTTCCGACAGACCCAATCAGCCCCAGCATTTT.